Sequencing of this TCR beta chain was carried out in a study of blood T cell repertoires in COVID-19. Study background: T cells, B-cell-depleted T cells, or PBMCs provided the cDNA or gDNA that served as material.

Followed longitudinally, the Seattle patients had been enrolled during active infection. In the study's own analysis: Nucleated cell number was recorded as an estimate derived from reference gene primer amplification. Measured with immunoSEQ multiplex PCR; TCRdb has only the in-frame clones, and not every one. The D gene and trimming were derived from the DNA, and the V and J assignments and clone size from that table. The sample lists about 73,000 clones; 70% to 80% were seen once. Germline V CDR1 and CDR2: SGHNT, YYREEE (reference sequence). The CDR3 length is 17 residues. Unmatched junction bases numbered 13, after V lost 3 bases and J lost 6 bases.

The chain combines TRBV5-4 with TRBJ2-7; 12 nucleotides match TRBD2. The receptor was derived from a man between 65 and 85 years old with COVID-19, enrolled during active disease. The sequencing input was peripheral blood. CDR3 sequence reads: CASSSRLAGDPSVEQYF. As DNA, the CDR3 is TGTGCCAGCAGCTCCCGACTAGCGGGAGACCCTTCGGTCGAGCAGTACTTC.